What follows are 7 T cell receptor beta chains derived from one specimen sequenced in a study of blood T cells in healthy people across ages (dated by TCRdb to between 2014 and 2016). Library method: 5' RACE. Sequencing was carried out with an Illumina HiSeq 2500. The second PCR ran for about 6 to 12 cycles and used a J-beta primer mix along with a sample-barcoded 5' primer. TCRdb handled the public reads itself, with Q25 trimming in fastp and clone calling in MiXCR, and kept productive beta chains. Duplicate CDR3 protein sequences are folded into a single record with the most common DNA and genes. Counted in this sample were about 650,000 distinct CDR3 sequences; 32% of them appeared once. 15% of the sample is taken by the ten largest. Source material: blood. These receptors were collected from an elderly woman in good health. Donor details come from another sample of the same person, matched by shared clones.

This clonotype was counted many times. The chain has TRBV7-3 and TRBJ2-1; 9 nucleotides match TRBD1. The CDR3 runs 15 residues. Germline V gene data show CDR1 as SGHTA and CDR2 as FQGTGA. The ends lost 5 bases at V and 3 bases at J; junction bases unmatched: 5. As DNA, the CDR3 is TGTGCCAGCAGCCAACAGGGGGCAGGCTACAATGAGCAGTTCTTC. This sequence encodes CASSQQGAGYNEQFF.

CDR3 loop: CASILGTGKAETQYF. The CDR3 DNA reads as TGTGCCAGCATCTTAGGCACAGGGAAGGCAGAGACCCAGTACTTC. V is TRBV12-3 or TRBV12-4 and J is TRBJ2-4; TRBD1 might be the D (6 bases). The DNA end lines up better with TRBJ2-5; the J call may be wrong. The CDR3 extends over 15 amino acids.

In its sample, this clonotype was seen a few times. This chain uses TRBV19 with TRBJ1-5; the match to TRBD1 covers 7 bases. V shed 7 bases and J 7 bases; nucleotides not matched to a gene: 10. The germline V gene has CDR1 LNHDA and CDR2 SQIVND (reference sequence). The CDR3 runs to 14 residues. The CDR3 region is CASTPMTGRQPQHF. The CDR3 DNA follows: TGTGCCAGTACCCCCATGACAGGGCGGCAGCCCCAGCATTTT. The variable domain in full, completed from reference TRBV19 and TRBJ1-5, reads DGGITQSPKYLFRKEGQNVTLSCEQNLNHDAMYWYRQDPGQGLRLIYYSQIVNDFQKGDIAEGYSVSREKKESFPLTVTSAQKNPTAFYLCASTPMTGRQPQHFGDGTRLSIL.

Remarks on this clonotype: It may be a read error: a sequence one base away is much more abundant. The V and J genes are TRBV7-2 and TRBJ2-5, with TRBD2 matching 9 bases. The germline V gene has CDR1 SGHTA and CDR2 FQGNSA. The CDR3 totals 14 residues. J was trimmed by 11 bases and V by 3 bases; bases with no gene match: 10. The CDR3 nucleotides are TGTGCCAGCAGCTTCCTAGCGGGAAGCAATGAGCAGTACTTC. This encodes CASSFLAGSNEQYF.

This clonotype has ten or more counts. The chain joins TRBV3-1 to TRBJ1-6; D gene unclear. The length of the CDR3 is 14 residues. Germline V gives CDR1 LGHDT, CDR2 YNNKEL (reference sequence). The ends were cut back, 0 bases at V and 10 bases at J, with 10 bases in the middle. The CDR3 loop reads CASSQDRHRSPLHF. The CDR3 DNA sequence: TGTGCCAGCAGCCAAGATCGGCACAGATCACCCCTCCACTTT.

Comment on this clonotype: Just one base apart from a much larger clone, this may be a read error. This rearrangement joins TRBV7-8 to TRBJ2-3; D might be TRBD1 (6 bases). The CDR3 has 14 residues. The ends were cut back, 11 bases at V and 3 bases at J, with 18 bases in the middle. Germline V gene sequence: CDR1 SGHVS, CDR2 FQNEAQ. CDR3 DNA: TGTGCCGGCCATAGAAACAGGGCGACAGATACGCAGTATTTT. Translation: CAGHRNRATDTQYF.

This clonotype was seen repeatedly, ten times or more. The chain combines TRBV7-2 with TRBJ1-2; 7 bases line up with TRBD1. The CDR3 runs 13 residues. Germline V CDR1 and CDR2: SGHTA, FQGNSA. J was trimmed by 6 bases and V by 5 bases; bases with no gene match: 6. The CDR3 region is CASSGRDRDGYTF. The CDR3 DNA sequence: TGTGCCAGCAGCGGCCGGGACAGAGATGGCTACACCTTC.